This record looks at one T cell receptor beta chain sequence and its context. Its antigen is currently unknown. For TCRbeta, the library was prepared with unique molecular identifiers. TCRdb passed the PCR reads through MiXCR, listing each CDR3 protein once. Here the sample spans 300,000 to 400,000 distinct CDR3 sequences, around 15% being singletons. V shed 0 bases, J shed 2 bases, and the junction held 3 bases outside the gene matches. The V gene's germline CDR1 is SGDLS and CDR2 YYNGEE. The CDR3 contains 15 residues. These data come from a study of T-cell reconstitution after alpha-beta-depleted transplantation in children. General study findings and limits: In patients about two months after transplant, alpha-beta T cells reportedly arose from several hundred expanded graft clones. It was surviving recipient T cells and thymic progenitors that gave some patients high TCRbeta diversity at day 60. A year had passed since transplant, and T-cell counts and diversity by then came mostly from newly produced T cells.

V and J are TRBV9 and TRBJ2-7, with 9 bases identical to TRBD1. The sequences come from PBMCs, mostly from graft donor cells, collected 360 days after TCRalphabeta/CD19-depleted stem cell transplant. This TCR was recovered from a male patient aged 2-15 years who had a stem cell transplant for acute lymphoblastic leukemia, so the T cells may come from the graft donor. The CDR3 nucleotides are TGTGCCAGCAGCGTAGCCGGACAGGGGACCTACGAGCAGTACTTC. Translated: CASSVAGQGTYEQYF.